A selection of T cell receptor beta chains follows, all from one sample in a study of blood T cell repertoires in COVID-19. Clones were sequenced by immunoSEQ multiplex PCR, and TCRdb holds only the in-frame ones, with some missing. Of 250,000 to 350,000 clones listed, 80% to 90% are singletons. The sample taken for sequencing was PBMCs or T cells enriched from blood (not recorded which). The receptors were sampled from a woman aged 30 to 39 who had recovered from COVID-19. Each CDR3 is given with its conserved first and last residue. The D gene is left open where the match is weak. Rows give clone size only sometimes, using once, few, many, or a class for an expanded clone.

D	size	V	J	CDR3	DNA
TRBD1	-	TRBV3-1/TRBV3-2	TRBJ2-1	CASSQEGTGWQFF	TGTGCCAGCAGCCAAGAAGGGACAGGGTGGCAGTTCTTC
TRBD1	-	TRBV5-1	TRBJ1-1	CASSLGTGANTEAFF	TGCGCCAGCAGCTTGGGAACAGGGGCGAACACTGAAGCTTTCTTT
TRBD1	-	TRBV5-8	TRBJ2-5	CASSYPGGEETQYF	TGTGCCAGCAGCTACCCAGGGGGCGAAGAGACCCAGTACTTC
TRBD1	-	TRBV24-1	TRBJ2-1	CATSSPTGQGRYNEQFF	TGTGCCACCAGTTCCCCCACAGGACAGGGTAGGTACAATGAGCAGTTCTTC
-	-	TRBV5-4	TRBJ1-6	CASSAPGDAYNSPLHF	TGTGCCAGCAGCGCGCCAGGTGACGCCTATAATTCACCCCTCCACTTT
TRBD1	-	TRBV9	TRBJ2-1	CASSAGDRGINEQFF	TGTGCCAGCAGCGCAGGGGACAGGGGGATAAATGAGCAGTTCTTC
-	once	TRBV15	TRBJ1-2	CATTRGGYGYTF	TGTGCCACCACTAGGGGTGGCTATGGCTACACCTTC
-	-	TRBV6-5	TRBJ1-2	CASNTGQNYGYTF	TGTGCCAGCAACACAGGACAAAACTATGGCTACACCTTC
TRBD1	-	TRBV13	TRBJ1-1	CASSTPQGAQAEAFF	TGTGCCAGCAGCACCCCGCAGGGGGCGCAGGCTGAAGCTTTCTTT
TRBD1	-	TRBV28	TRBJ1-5	CASSALGQGRNQPQHF	TGTGCCAGCAGTGCACTCGGACAGGGGAGGAATCAGCCCCAGCATTTT
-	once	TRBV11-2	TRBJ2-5	CASSLVRIPRVPEETQYF	TGTGCCAGCAGCTTAGTTAGGATCCCCAGGGTACCCGAAGAGACCCAGTACTTC
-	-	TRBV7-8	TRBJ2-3	CASSQQGGTDTQYF	TGTGCCAGCAGCCAACAGGGTGGCACAGATACGCAGTATTTT
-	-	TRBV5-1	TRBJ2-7	CASSFTAGAGEQYF	TGCGCCAGCAGCTTTACCGCAGGGGCTGGCGAGCAGTACTTC
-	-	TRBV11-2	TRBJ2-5	CASSDSPGKTQYF	TGTGCCAGCAGCGACTCCCCAGGGAAGACCCAGTACTTC
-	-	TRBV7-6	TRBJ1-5	CASSLGSGVPNQPQHF	TGTGCCAGCAGCTTAGGTTCAGGGGTGCCAAATCAGCCCCAGCATTTT
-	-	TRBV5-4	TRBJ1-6	CASSRSDSPLHF	TGTGCCAGCAGCCGATCAGATTCACCCCTCCACTTT
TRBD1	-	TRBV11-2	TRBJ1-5	CASSLEGQNNQPQHF	TGTGCCAGCAGCTTAGAGGGACAGAACAATCAGCCCCAGCATTTT
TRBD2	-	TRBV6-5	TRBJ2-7	CASGAGGLPYEQYF	TGTGCCAGCGGAGCGGGGGGGCTCCCCTACGAGCAGTACTTC
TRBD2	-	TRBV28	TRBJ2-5	CASSSSGKETQYF	TGTGCCAGCAGTTCTAGCGGGAAGGAGACCCAGTACTTC
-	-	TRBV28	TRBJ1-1	CASSTPALTGSTEAFF	TGTGCCAGCAGTACTCCTGCGCTTACAGGGTCCACTGAAGCTTTCTTT
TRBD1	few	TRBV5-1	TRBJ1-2	CASRLQGADGYTF	TGCGCCAGCAGACTACAGGGGGCCGATGGCTACACCTTC
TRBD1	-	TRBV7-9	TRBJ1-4	CASSFEGQLNEKLFF	TGTGCCAGCAGCTTTGAGGGACAGCTTAATGAAAAACTGTTTTTT
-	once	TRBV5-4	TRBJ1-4	CASSRRGARGPSEKLFF	TGTGCCAGCAGCAGGCGGGGGGCGAGGGGCCCCAGTGAAAAACTGTTTTTT
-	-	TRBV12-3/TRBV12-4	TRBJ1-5	CASSLNAEPQHF	TGTGCCAGCAGTCTGAACGCAGAGCCCCAGCATTTT
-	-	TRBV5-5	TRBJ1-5	CASSRTGRRIGGQPQHF	TGTGCCAGCAGCCGAACAGGTCGGCGTATCGGTGGTCAGCCCCAGCATTTT
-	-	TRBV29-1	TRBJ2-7	CSAVVYRDIPGWEQYF	TGCAGCGCAGTAGTATATCGGGACATCCCAGGCTGGGAGCAGTACTTC
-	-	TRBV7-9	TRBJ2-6	CASSYRGGDENSGANVLTF	TGTGCCAGCAGCTATAGGGGGGGTGACGAAAACTCTGGGGCCAACGTCCTGACTTTC
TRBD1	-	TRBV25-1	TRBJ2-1	CASTEGQDEQFF	TGTGCCAGCACCGAGGGACAGGATGAGCAGTTCTTC
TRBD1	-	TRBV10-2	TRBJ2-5	CASSRQGWETQYF	TGCGCCAGCAGTAGACAGGGGTGGGAGACCCAGTACTTC
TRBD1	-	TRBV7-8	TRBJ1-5	CASGPDRGGQPQHF	TGTGCCAGCGGTCCCGACAGGGGTGGTCAGCCCCAGCATTTT
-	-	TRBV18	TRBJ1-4	CASSPKRDEKLFF	TGTGCCAGCTCCCCAAAACGAGATGAAAAACTGTTTTTT
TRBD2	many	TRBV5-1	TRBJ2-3	CASSHPGGSTDTQYF	TGCGCCAGCAGCCATCCGGGGGGGAGCACAGATACGCAGTATTTT
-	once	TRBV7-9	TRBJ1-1	CASSQGNTEAFF	TGTGCCAGCAGCCAGGGAAACACTGAAGCTTTCTTT
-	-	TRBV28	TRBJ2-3	CASSLELTGTDTQYF	TGTGCCAGCAGTTTGGAGTTGACCGGCACAGATACGCAGTATTTT
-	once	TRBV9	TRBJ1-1	CASSRSTGQEAFF	TGTGCCAGCAGCCGTTCGACGGGACAAGAAGCTTTCTTT
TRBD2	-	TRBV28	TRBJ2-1	CASSSWTSGLYNEQFF	TGTGCCAGCAGTTCATGGACTAGCGGATTATACAATGAGCAGTTCTTC
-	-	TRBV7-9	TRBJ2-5	CASSSVRGGDEETQYF	TGTGCCAGCAGCTCCGTCAGGGGAGGGGATGAAGAGACCCAGTACTTC
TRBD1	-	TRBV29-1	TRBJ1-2	CSVRTGGDYGYTF	TGCAGCGTTAGGACAGGGGGGGACTATGGCTACACCTTC